This T cell receptor (beta chain) was recorded in a study of human T cells and chemical hapten exposure. On the study more broadly: Diagnoses of alopecia areata, totalis or universalis occurred in mostly female patients. Notes on the study in general: TCRs exceeding a frequency of 1 in 1000 stayed unchanged under DPC sensitization.

Regarding this clonotype: Its specificity is unknown.

The CDR3 is made up of 13 amino acids. Germline V gene data show CDR1 as SNHLY and CDR2 as FYNNEI. V dropped 4 bases and J dropped 8; count of bases not matched to a gene: 5. From the RACE reads, TCRdb called clonotypes with MiXCR, one entry per CDR3 protein. Among 130,000 or so distinct CDR3 sequences listed, approximately 10% were seen once. Documented time point: patch test 3, about 24 weeks after DPC sensitization. Described treatment: therapeutic diphenylcyclopropenone sensitization with weekly scalp DPC. This chain links TRBV2 with TRBJ2-1; 7 nucleotides line up with TRBD2. The specimen comprised whole blood, sampled in connection with sensitization to the hapten diphenylcyclopropenone (DPC). The TCR was taken from a woman aged 45-60 years with alopecia areata. Some clones in this sample may be carry-over from other donors' samples. CDR3 sequence: CASSGWTRDEQFF. DNA for the CDR3: TGTGCCAGCAGTGGTTGGACTAGGGATGAGCAGTTCTTC.